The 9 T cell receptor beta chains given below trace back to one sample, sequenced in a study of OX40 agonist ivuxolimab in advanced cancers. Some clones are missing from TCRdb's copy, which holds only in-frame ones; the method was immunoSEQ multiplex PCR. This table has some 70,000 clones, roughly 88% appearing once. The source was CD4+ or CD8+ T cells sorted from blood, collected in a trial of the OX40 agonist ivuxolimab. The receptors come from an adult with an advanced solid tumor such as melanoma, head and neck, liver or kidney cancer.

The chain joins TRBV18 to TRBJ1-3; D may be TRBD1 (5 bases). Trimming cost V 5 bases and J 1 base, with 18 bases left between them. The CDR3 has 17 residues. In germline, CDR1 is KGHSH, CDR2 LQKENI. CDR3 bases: TGTGCCAGCTCAACCTCCGGGACCAGCATTTCTGGAAACACCATATATTTT. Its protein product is CASSTSGTSISGNTIYF.

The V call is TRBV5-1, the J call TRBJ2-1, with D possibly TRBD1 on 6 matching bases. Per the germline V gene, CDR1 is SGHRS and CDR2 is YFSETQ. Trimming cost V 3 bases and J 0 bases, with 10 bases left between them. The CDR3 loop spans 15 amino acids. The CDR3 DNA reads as TGCGCCAGCAGCTCCACAGGGATCTCCTACAATGAGCAGTTCTTC. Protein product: CASSSTGISYNEQFF.

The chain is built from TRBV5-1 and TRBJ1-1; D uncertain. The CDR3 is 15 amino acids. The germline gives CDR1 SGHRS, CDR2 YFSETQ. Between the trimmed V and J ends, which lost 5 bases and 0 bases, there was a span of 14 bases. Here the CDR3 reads CASSYPSSMNTEAFF. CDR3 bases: TGCGCCAGCAGTTATCCGAGCAGCATGAACACTGAAGCTTTCTTT.

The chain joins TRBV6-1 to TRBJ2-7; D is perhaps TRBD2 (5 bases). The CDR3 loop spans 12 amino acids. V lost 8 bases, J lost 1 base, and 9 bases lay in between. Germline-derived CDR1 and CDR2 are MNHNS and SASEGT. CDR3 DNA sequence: TGTGCCAGCCTCGGGGAGTCCTACGAGCAGTACTTC. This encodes CASLGESYEQYF.

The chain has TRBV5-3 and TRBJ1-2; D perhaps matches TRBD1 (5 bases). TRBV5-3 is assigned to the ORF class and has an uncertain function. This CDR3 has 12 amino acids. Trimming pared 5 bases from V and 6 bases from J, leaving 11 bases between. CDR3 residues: CARRNGGNGYTF. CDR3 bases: TGTGCCAGAAGGAATGGGGGAAATGGCTACACCTTC.

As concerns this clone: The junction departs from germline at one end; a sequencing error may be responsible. The chain's CDR3 is CASSRRTGFDEKLFF. CDR3 nucleotides: TGTGCCAGTAGTAGAAGGACAGGGTTCGATGAGAAACTGTTTTTT. This chain joins TRBV19 and TRBJ1-4; TRBD1 matches 8 bases. The germline V gene encodes CDR1 LNHDA and CDR2 SQIVND (reference sequence). The CDR3 is 15 amino acids.

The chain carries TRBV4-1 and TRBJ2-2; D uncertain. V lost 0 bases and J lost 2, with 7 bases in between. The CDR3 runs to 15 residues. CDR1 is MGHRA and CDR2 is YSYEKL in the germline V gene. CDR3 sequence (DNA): TGCGCCAGCAGCCAAGACCCGTTCAACACCGGGGAGCTGTTTTTT. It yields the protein CASSQDPFNTGELFF.

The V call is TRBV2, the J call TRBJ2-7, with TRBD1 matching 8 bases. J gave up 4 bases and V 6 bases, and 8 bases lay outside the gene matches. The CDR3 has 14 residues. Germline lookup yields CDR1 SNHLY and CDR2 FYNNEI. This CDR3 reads CASSGTGPWYEQYF. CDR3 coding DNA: TGTGCCAGCAGCGGGACAGGTCCCTGGTACGAGCAGTACTTC.

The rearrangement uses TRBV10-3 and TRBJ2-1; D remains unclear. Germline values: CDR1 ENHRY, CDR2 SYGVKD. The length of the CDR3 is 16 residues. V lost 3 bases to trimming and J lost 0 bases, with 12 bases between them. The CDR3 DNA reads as TGTGCCATCAGTGACCGTGACATCAGCTCCTACAATGAGCAGTTCTTC. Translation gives CAISDRDISSYNEQFF.